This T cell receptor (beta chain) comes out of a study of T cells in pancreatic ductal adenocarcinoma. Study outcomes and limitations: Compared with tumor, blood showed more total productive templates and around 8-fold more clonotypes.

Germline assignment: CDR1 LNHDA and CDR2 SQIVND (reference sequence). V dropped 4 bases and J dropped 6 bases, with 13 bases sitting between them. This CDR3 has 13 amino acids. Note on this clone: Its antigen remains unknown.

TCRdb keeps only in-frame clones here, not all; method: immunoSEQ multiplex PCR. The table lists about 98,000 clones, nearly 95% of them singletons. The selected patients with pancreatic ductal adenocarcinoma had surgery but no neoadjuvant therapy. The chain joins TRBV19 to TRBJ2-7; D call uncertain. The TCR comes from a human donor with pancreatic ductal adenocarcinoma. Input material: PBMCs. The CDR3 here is CASSTTQRGEQYF. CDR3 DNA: TGTGCCAGTAGTACCACCCAGCGTGGCGAGCAGTACTTC. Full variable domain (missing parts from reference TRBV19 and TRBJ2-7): DGGITQSPKYLFRKEGQNVTLSCEQNLNHDAMYWYRQDPGQGLRLIYYSQIVNDFQKGDIAEGYSVSREKKESFPLTVTSAQKNPTAFYLCASSTTQRGEQYFGPGTRLTVT.